The present TCR beta chain was sequenced within a study of T cell responses to AZD1222 COVID-19 vaccine. Study-level findings and limits: Possibly, clonal diversity was underestimated; donors were largely white British and included more females. Without day 14 samples, only post-peak T cell repertoires were studied.

The V segment lost 3 bases and the J segment 0 bases; nucleotides outside the gene matches: 6. Germline V CDR1 and CDR2: SGHRS, YFSETQ. The CDR3 runs to 18 residues. Using immunoSEQ multiplex PCR, the repertoire was profiled, and TCRdb retains in-frame clones only, with some absent. The repertoire holds some 150,000 clones, with 88% as singletons. About this clone: Its antigen remains unidentified.

The specimen comprised peripheral blood, sampled after recovery from COVID-19. This TCR was sampled from an adult who had recovered from COVID-19. The chain links TRBV5-1 to TRBJ2-3, with 14 bases identical to TRBD2. The CDR3, as DNA: TGCGCCAGCAGCTCCGGGACTAGCGGGAGTCCCAGCACAGATACGCAGTATTTT. Translating it yields CASSSGTSGSPSTDTQYF. Full variable domain (outside the CDR3, taken from reference TRBV5-1 and TRBJ2-3): KAGVTQTPRYLIKTRGQQVTLSCSPISGHRSVSWYQQTPGQGLQFLFEYFSETQRNKGNFPGRFSGRQFSNSRSEMNVSTLELGDSALYLCASSSGTSGSPSTDTQYFGPGTRLTVL.